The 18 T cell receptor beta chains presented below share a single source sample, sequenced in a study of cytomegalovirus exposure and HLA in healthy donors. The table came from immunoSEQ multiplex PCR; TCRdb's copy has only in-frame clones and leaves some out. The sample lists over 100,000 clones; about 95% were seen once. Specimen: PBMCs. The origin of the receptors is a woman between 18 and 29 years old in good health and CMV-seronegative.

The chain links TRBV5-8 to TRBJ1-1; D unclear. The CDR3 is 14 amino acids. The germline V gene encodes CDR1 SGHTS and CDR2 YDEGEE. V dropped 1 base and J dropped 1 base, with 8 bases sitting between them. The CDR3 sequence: CASSLSQANTEAFF. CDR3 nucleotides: TGTGCCAGCAGCTTGTCGCAGGCGAACACTGAAGCTTTCTTT.

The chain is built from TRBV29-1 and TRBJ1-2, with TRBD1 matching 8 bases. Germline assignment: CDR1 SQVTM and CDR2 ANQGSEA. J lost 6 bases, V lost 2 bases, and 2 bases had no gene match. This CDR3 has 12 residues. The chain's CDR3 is CSVEQGANGYTF. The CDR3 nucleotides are TGCAGCGTTGAACAGGGGGCAAATGGCTACACCTTC.

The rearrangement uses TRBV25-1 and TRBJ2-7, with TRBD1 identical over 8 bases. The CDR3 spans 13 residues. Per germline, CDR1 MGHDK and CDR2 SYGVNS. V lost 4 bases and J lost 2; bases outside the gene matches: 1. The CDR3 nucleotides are TGTGCCAGCAGTGGGACAGGGACCTACGAGCAGTACTTC. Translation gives CASSGTGTYEQYF.

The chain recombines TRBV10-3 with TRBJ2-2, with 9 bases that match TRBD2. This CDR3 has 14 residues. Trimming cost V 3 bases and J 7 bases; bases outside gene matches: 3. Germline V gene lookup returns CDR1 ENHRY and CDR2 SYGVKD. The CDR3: CAISEGLAIGELFF. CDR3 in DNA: TGTGCCATCAGTGAAGGACTAGCGATCGGGGAGCTGTTTTTT.

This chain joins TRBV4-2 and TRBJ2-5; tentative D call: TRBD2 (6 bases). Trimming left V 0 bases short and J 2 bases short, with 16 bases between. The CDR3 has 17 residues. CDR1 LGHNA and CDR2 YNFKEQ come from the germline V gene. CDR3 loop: CASSQDLMSGWQETQYF. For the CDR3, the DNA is TGTGCCAGCAGCCAAGATCTTATGAGCGGGTGGCAAGAGACCCAGTACTTC.

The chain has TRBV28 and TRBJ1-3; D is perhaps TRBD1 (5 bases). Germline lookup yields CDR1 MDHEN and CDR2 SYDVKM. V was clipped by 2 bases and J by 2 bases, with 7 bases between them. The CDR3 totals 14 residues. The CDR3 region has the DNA TGTGCCAGCAGTTTAGGGGGGACTGGAAACACCATATATTTT. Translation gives CASSLGGTGNTIYF. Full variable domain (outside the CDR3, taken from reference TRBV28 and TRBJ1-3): DVKVTQSSRYLVKRTGEKVFLECVQDMDHENMFWYRQDPGLGLRLIYFSYDVKMKEKGDIPEGYSVSREKKERFSLILESASTNQTSMYLCASSLGGTGNTIYFGEGSWLTVV.

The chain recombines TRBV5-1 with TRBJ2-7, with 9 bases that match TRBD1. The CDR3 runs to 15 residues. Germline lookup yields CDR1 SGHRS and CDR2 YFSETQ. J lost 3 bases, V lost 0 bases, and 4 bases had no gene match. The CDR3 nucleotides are TGCGCCAGCAGCTTGGTGGGGACAGGGAACTACGAGCAGTACTTC. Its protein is CASSLVGTGNYEQYF.

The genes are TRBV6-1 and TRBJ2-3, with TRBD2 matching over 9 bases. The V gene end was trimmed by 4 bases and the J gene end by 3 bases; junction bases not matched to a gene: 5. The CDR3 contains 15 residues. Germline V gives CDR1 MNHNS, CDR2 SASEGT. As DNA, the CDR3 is TGTGCCAGCAGTGTTGCTAGCGGGGATACAGATACGCAGTATTTT. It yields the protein CASSVASGDTDTQYF.

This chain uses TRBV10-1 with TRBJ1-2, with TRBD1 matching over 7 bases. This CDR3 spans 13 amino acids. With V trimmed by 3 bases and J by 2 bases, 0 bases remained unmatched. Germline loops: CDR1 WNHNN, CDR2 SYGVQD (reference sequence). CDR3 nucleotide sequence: TGCGCCAGCAGTGAAGGGGGCAACTATGGCTACACCTTC. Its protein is CASSEGGNYGYTF.

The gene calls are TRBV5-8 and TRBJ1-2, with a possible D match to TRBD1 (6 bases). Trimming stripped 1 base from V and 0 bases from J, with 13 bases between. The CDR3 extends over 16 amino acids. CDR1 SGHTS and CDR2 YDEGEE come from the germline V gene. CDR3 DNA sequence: TGTGCCAGCAGCTTGACAGGGACTAAAACTAACTATGGCTACACCTTC. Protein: CASSLTGTKTNYGYTF.

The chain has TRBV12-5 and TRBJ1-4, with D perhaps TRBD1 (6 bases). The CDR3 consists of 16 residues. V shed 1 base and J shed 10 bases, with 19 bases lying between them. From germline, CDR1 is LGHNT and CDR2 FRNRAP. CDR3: CASGLDVTGLAAKLFF. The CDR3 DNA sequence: TGTGCTAGTGGTTTGGACGTCACAGGGCTCGCGGCAAAACTGTTTTTT.

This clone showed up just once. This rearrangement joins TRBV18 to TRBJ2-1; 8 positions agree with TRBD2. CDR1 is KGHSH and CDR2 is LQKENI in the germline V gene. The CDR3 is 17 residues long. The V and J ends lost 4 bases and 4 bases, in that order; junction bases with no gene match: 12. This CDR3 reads CASSLGQLRGGYNEQFF. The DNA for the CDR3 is TGTGCCAGCTCACTCGGACAGCTCCGGGGGGGATACAATGAGCAGTTCTTC. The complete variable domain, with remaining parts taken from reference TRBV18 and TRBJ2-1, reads NAGVMQNPRHLVRRRGQEARLRCSPMKGHSHVYWYRQLPEEGLKFMVYLQKENIIDESGMPKERFSAEFPKEGPSILRIQQVVRGDSAAYFCASSLGQLRGGYNEQFFGPGTRLTVL.

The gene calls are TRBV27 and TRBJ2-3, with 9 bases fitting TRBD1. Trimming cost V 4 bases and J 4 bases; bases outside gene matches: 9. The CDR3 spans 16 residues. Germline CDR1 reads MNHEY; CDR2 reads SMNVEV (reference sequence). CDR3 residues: CASSWDTGGVSDTQYF. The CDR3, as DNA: TGTGCCAGCAGTTGGGACACAGGGGGCGTATCAGATACGCAGTATTTT.

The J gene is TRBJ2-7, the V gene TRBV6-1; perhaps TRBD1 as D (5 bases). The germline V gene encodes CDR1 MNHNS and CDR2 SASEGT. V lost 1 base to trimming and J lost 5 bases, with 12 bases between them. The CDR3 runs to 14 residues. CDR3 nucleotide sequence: TGTGCCAGCAGTGAAGGGGGCAAAAGAGACGAGCAGTACTTC. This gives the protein CASSEGGKRDEQYF.

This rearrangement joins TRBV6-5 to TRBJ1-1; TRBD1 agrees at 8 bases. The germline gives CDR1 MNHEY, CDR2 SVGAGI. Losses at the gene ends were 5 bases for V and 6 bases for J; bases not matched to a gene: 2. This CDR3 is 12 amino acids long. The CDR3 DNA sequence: TGTGCCAGCAGTCAGGGGGCCGCTGAAGCTTTCTTT. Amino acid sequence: CASSQGAAEAFF.

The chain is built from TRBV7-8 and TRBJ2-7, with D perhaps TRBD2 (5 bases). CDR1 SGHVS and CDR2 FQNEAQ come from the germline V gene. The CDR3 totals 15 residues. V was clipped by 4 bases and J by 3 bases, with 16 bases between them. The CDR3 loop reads CASSSQAQRYYEQYF. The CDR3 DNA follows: TGTGCCAGCAGCTCTCAGGCCCAGCGGTACTACGAGCAGTACTTC. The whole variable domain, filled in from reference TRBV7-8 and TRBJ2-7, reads GAGVSQSPRYKVAKRGQDVALRCDPISGHVSLFWYQQALGQGPEFLTYFQNEAQLDKSGLPSDRFFAERPEGSVSTLKIQRTQQEDSAVYLCASSSQAQRYYEQYFGPGTRLTVT.

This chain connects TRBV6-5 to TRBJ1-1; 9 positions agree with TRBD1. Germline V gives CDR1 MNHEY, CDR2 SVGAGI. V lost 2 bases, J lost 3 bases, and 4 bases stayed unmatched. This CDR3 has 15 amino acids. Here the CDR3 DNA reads TGTGCCAGCAGTTACGGGGACAGGGCAGACACTGAAGCTTTCTTT. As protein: CASSYGDRADTEAFF.

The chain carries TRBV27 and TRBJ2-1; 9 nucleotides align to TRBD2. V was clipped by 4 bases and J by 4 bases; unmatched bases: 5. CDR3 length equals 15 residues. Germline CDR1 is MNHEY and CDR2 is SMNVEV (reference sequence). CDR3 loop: CASSSASGAYNEQFF. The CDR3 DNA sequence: TGTGCCAGCAGTTCCGCTAGCGGGGCTTACAATGAGCAGTTCTTC.